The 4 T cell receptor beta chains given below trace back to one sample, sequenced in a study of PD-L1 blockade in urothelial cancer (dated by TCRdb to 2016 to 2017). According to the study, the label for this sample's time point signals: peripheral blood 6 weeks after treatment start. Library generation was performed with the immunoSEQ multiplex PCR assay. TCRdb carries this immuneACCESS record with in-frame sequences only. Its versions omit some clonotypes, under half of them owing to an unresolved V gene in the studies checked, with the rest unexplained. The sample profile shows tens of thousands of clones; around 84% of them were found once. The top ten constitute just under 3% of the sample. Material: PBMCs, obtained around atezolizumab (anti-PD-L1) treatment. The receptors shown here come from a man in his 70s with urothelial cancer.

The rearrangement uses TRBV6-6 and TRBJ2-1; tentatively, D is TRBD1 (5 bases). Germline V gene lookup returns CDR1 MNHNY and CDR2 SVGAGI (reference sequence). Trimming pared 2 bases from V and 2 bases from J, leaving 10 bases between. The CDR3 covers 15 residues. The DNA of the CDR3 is TGTGCCAGCAGTTACACGACAGCAACCTACAATGAGCAGTTCTTC. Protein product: CASSYTTATYNEQFF.

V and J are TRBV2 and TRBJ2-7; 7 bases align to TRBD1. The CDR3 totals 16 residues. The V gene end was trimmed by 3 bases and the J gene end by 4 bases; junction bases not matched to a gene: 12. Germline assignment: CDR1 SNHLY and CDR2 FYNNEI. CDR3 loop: CASSDPRGTANYEQYF. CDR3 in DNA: TGTGCCAGCAGTGATCCGAGGGGGACAGCGAATTACGAGCAGTACTTC.

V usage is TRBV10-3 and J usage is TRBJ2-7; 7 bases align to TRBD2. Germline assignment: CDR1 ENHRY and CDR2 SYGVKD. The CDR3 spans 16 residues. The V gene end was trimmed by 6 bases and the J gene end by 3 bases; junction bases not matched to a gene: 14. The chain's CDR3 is CAIRAAAGATGYEQYF. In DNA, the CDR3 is TGTGCCATCAGGGCGGCGGCGGGAGCGACTGGCTACGAGCAGTACTTC.

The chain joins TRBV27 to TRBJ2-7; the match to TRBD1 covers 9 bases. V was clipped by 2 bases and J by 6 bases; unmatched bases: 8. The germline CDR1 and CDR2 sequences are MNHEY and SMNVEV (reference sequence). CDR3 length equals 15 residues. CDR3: CASSLRGTGPREQYF. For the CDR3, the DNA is TGTGCCAGCAGTTTAAGGGGGACAGGGCCCCGCGAGCAGTACTTC.